The 20 T cell receptor beta chains given below trace back to one sample, sequenced in a study of blood T cell repertoires in COVID-19. Only in-frame clones appear in the TCRdb table, and some are missing; sequencing was by immunoSEQ multiplex PCR. The sample has some 250,000 clones, around four fifths seen once. The sample comprised peripheral blood. The receptors were gathered from a middle-aged man with active or convalescent COVID-19.

The J gene is TRBJ1-1, the V gene TRBV5-1, with D uncertain. This CDR3 region has 14 residues. The V end was cut by 4 bases, the J end by 5 bases, with 15 bases between. Germline-derived CDR1 and CDR2 are SGHRS and YFSETQ. CDR3 sequence (DNA): TGCGCCAGCAGCGAAGGACCGAGCGGAACTGAAGCTTTCTTT. Translation: CASSEGPSGTEAFF.

This CDR3 reads CASSQTGSYNSPLHF. The CDR3 coding sequence is TGTGCCAGCAGCCAGACAGGCTCCTATAATTCACCCCTCCACTTT. V is TRBV3-1 (or the pseudogene TRBV3-2) and J is TRBJ1-6; D perhaps matches TRBD1 (6 bases). The germline V gene encodes CDR1 LGHDT and CDR2 YNNKEL (reference sequence). Between the trimmed V and J ends, which lost 3 bases and 0 bases, there was a span of 6 bases. The CDR3 contains 15 residues.

The V call is TRBV5-6, the J call TRBJ2-7; no clear D. Trimming took 2 bases from V and 1 from J, leaving 7 bases between them. CDR1 and CDR2 from the germline V gene are SGHDT and YYEEEE. The CDR3 is 13 amino acids. CDR3 protein: CASSFYGSYEQYF. Here the CDR3 DNA reads TGTGCCAGCAGCTTCTACGGGTCCTACGAGCAGTACTTC.

J is TRBJ2-1 and V is TRBV11-3; 7 bases map to TRBD2. This CDR3 is 15 amino acids long. Germline CDR1 is SGHNT and CDR2 is YENEEA. Trimming removed 5 bases from V and 0 bases from J; junction bases left unmatched: 4. CDR3 region: CASSPRTSSYNEQFF. The CDR3 DNA is TGTGCCAGCAGCCCGAGGACTAGCTCCTACAATGAGCAGTTCTTC.

V and J are TRBV5-1 and TRBJ1-1; TRBD1 matches at 8 bases. Looked up from germline, CDR1 is SGHRS and CDR2 is YFSETQ. This CDR3 is 15 amino acids long. V shed 4 bases, J shed 0 bases, and the junction held 5 bases outside the gene matches. Written as DNA, the CDR3 is TGCGCCAGCAGCCCCAGGGGGCTGATGAACACTGAAGCTTTCTTT. Translated: CASSPRGLMNTEAFF.

V is TRBV6-2 or TRBV6-3 and J is TRBJ1-1; the D is unclear. The CDR3 covers 12 residues. Between the trimmed V and J ends, which lost 2 bases and 1 base, there was a span of 2 bases. The germline gives CDR1 MNHEY, CDR2 SVGEGT. The CDR3: CASSYQNTEAFF. CDR3 bases: TGTGCCAGCAGTTACCAGAACACTGAAGCTTTCTTT.

This clone was counted a single time. This chain uses TRBV5-1 with TRBJ1-2; perhaps TRBD1 as D (6 bases). The CDR3 consists of 13 residues. Germline V gives CDR1 SGHRS, CDR2 YFSETQ. The V and J ends lost 0 bases and 4 bases respectively, with 7 bases between them. CDR3 loop: CASSLDRAYGYTF. CDR3 DNA sequence: TGCGCCAGCAGCTTGGACAGGGCCTATGGCTACACCTTC. Drawing the rest from reference TRBV5-1 and TRBJ1-2, the complete variable domain is KAGVTQTPRYLIKTRGQQVTLSCSPISGHRSVSWYQQTPGQGLQFLFEYFSETQRNKGNFPGRFSGRQFSNSRSEMNVSTLELGDSALYLCASSLDRAYGYTFGSGTRLTVV.

The chain uses TRBV29-1 and TRBJ1-1; weak D call: TRBD1 (5 bases). V gave up 1 base and J gave up 11 bases, with 17 bases separating them. This CDR3 has 13 amino acids. CDR1 is SQVTM and CDR2 is ANQGSEA in the germline V gene. DNA of the CDR3: TGCAGCGTTGAAGCGGGAGGTCAGGGTAGTGCTTTCTTT. Translating it yields CSVEAGGQGSAFF. Supplemented by reference TRBV29-1 and TRBJ1-1, the full variable domain reads SAVISQKPSRDICQRGTSLTIQCQVDSQVTMMFWYRQQPGQSLTLIATANQGSEATYESGFVIDKFPISRPNLTFSTLTVSNMSPEDSSIYLCSVEAGGQGSAFFGQGTRLTVV.

The V gene is TRBV10-3, the J gene TRBJ2-5; no firm D call. Trimming removed 0 bases from V and 4 bases from J, with 6 bases in between. Germline loops: CDR1 ENHRY, CDR2 SYGVKD. This CDR3 region has 13 residues. CDR3 in DNA: TGTGCCATCAGTGAGTCTGTGCGAGAGACCCAGTACTTC. Its translation: CAISESVRETQYF.

J is TRBJ1-2 and V is TRBV15; D possibly corresponds to TRBD1 (5 bases). With 3 bases removed from V and 7 bases from J, the gap between germline ends came to 9 bases. The CDR3 covers 12 residues. Germline CDR1 LNHNV, CDR2 YYDKDF (reference sequence). CDR3 sequence: CATSSRVGGYTF. CDR3 in DNA: TGTGCCACCAGCAGCAGGGTTGGTGGCTACACCTTC.

V is TRBV6-2 or TRBV6-3 and J is TRBJ2-3; D possibly corresponds to TRBD2 (6 bases). Trimming stripped 0 bases from V and 1 base from J, with 20 bases between. The CDR3 is made up of 19 amino acids. Germline CDR1 is MNHEY and CDR2 is SVGEGT. The chain's CDR3 is CASSYSPAPGVDRTDTQYF. DNA for the CDR3: TGTGCCAGCAGTTACTCCCCCGCCCCGGGGGTGGACCGCACAGATACGCAGTATTTT.

This clone was found a few times. CDR3 amino acids: CASSPRLSGDFTDTQYF. The CDR3 DNA reads as TGTGCCAGCAGTCCCCGCCTTAGCGGGGACTTCACAGATACGCAGTATTTT. The gene calls are TRBV2 and TRBJ2-3; 8 bases match TRBD2. The V gene's germline CDR1 is SNHLY and CDR2 FYNNEI. V lost 5 bases to trimming and J lost 2 bases; unmatched junction nucleotides: 12. The CDR3 totals 17 residues.

The rearrangement uses TRBV4-1 and TRBJ2-7; 7 positions agree with TRBD1. J was trimmed by 3 bases and V by 4 bases; bases with no gene match: 9. Germline values: CDR1 MGHRA, CDR2 YSYEKL. The CDR3 runs 15 residues. DNA of the CDR3: TGCGCCAGCAGCCTCAGGACAGGCAAAATCTACGAGCAGTACTTC. Translation gives CASSLRTGKIYEQYF.

The V and J genes are TRBV3-1 (or the pseudogene TRBV3-2) and TRBJ1-2; TRBD1 is a possible D gene (5 bases). The CDR3 has 14 amino acids. Germline V gene sequence: CDR1 LGHDT, CDR2 YNNKEL (reference sequence). Trimming left V 2 bases short and J 8 bases short, with 15 bases between. The CDR3 here is CASSQSGGLGGYTF. DNA for the CDR3: TGTGCCAGCAGCCAATCCGGGGGTTTAGGAGGCTACACCTTC.

The V call is TRBV6-5, the J call TRBJ1-2; D is perhaps TRBD1 (6 bases). Trimming pared 7 bases from V and 6 bases from J, leaving 18 bases between. The CDR3 totals 14 residues. The germline gives CDR1 MNHEY, CDR2 SVGAGI. The CDR3 loop is CASMGGLLLHGYTF. The CDR3 DNA reads as TGTGCCAGCATGGGGGGGCTTCTTCTTCATGGCTACACCTTC.

This clone was counted once. The J gene is TRBJ2-1, the V gene TRBV5-6; 8 bases agree with TRBD1. This CDR3 comprises 16 residues. Germline CDR1 SGHDT, CDR2 YYEEEE. J was trimmed by 0 bases and V by 4 bases; bases with no gene match: 6. Here the CDR3 DNA reads TGTGCCAGCAGCCTGGGGACAGGTAGCTCCTACAATGAGCAGTTCTTC. It is translated as CASSLGTGSSYNEQFF.

This clone was detected only once. The chain carries TRBV15 and TRBJ2-1, with D possibly matching TRBD1 (7 bases). CDR1 is LNHNV and CDR2 is YYDKDF in the germline V gene (reference sequence). Trimming cost V 1 base and J 7 bases, with 11 bases left between them. The CDR3 runs 14 residues. CDR3 coding DNA: TGTGCCACCAGCAGAGTGCCAGGGGGGAATGAGCAGTTCTTC. This gives the protein CATSRVPGGNEQFF.

V is TRBV5-1 and J is TRBJ1-3; D ambiguous. Germline CDR1 reads SGHRS; CDR2 reads YFSETQ. Trimming removed 0 bases from V and 4 bases from J, with 8 bases in between. CDR3 length: 14 residues. The CDR3 region is CASSLDSLGNTIYF. The DNA of the CDR3 is TGCGCCAGCAGCTTGGATAGTCTCGGAAACACCATATATTTT.

This chain joins TRBV5-4 and TRBJ2-2; D not certain. Germline-derived CDR1 and CDR2 are SGHNT and YYREEE (reference sequence). V lost 4 bases and J 4 bases, leaving 14 bases between the germline ends. There are 15 residues in the CDR3. The CDR3 coding sequence is TGTGCCAGCAGCCCGCGTCTCCCTAGCACCGGGGAGCTGTTTTTT. It is translated as CASSPRLPSTGELFF.

The genes are TRBV2 and TRBJ1-6; TRBD1 might be the D (6 bases). CDR3 length equals 13 residues. Trimming shortened V by 6 bases and J by 10 bases, and 13 bases separated the two germline ends. Germline V gives CDR1 SNHLY, CDR2 FYNNEI. The CDR3 sequence: CASRARDTSPLHF. CDR3 DNA: TGTGCCAGCAGGGCCCGGGACACCTCACCCCTCCACTTT.